One and the same sample provided the 22 T cell receptor beta chains below, sequenced in a study of cytomegalovirus exposure and HLA in healthy donors (dated by TCRdb to about 2017). Library preparation was by the immunoSEQ multiplex PCR assay. A mixture of 60 forward primers for TCR Vbeta segments and 13 reverse primers for TCR Jbeta segments was used in the multiplex PCR. The clones in this table, taken by TCRdb from immuneACCESS, are in-frame only. Not every clone is retained; where verified, under half of the shortfall comes from an unresolved V gene, and the cause of the rest is unknown. Present in this sample are under 200,000 clones, approximately 72% of which were seen just once. The ten largest account for roughly 1.5% of the sample. Material for sequencing was PBMCs. Receptors were obtained from a man aged 45-65 years in good health and CMV-seronegative.

The V and J genes are TRBV27 and TRBJ2-2, with 10 bases fitting TRBD1. This CDR3 has 15 amino acids. With 5 bases clipped from V and 5 bases from J, the junction kept 5 bases outside the gene matches. From germline, CDR1 is MNHEY and CDR2 SMNVEV (reference sequence). Here the CDR3 reads CASSLPDRGTGELFF. CDR3 bases: TGTGCCAGCAGTCTACCGGACAGGGGGACCGGGGAGCTGTTTTTT.

This clone has only one observation. J is TRBJ1-3 and V is TRBV18; 10 bases fit TRBD1. This CDR3 has 16 amino acids. V shed 2 bases and J 4 bases; nucleotides not matched to a gene: 5. In germline, CDR1 is KGHSH, CDR2 LQKENI. CDR3: CASSPADRGPGNTIYF. CDR3 nucleotides: TGTGCCAGCTCACCAGCAGACAGGGGGCCAGGAAACACCATATATTTT.

This sequence joins TRBV27 and TRBJ2-1; D is perhaps TRBD1 (6 bases). Germline V lookup: CDR1 MNHEY, CDR2 SMNVEV (reference sequence). This CDR3 comprises 15 residues. Trimming removed 9 bases at V and 0 bases at J, with 15 bases between. CDR3 nucleotides: TGTGCCAGTCAGGAAGGGGGTTCCTCCTACAATGAGCAGTTCTTC. Encoded protein: CASQEGGSSYNEQFF.

The CDR3 sequence: CASSTPGTRRSYEQYF. The CDR3 DNA reads TGTGCCAGCAGTACCCCCGGGACTCGGCGTTCCTACGAGCAGTACTTC. The V and J genes are TRBV7-2 and TRBJ2-7, with D maybe TRBD2 (6 bases). V was clipped by 6 bases and J by 1 base, with 19 bases between them. CDR3 size: 16 residues. From germline, CDR1 is SGHTA and CDR2 FQGNSA.

The chain couples TRBV19 to TRBJ1-2, with 7 bases identical to TRBD1. The CDR3 is 11 amino acids. J was trimmed by 5 bases and V by 6 bases; bases with no gene match: 0. CDR1 is LNHDA and CDR2 is SQIVND in the germline V gene (reference sequence). The CDR3 DNA is TGTGCCAGTAGGGACAGGTATGGCTACACCTTC. Protein: CASRDRYGYTF.

This chain connects TRBV15 to TRBJ2-7; D might be TRBD1 (6 bases). Looked up from germline, CDR1 is LNHNV and CDR2 is YYDKDF (reference sequence). V shed 3 bases and J shed 5 bases, with 11 bases lying between them. The CDR3 runs 13 residues. The chain's CDR3 is CATSSWQGNEQYF. CDR3 sequence (DNA): TGTGCCACCAGCAGCTGGCAGGGGAACGAGCAGTACTTC.

The chain employs TRBV27 and TRBJ2-7; TRBD1 is a possible D gene (6 bases). The CDR3 runs to 13 residues. Per the germline V gene, CDR1 is MNHEY and CDR2 is SMNVEV (reference sequence). V lost 4 bases, J lost 3 bases, and 10 bases lay in between. As DNA, the CDR3 is TGTGCCAGCAGTTCGTACAGGGTCTACGAGCAGTACTTC. It yields the protein CASSSYRVYEQYF.

The J gene is TRBJ2-3, the V gene TRBV10-3; possible D gene TRBD1, 6 bases. The CDR3 has 16 amino acids. Germline values: CDR1 ENHRY, CDR2 SYGVKD. The germline V and J ends were trimmed by 4 bases and 3 bases, with 17 bases remaining between them. CDR3 sequence reads: CAISGTRDTGTDTQYF. As DNA, the CDR3 is TGTGCCATCAGTGGAACGAGGGACACGGGAACAGATACGCAGTATTTT.

V gene TRBV18 combines with J gene TRBJ1-2; TRBD1 agrees at 7 bases. This CDR3 comprises 15 residues. CDR1 is KGHSH, CDR2 LQKENI, per germline. The V gene end was trimmed by 5 bases and the J gene end by 7 bases; junction bases not matched to a gene: 13. As DNA, the CDR3 is TGTGCCAGCTCATCGGAGACAGGGCGGGCGAGTGGCTACACCTTC. Residues: CASSSETGRASGYTF.

This clone has just a few counts. The rearrangement joins TRBV6-6 to TRBJ1-2; 9 nucleotides match TRBD1. This CDR3 has 15 amino acids. The trim removed 5 bases at V and 3 bases at J, leaving 7 bases unmatched. Germline CDR1 and CDR2: MNHNY and SVGAGI (reference sequence). The CDR3 protein is CASSEPGQGDYGYTF. For the CDR3, the DNA is TGTGCCAGCAGTGAGCCGGGACAGGGTGACTATGGCTACACCTTC.

This chain connects TRBV4-3 to TRBJ2-1; 10 nucleotides agree with TRBD2. The CDR3 extends over 15 amino acids. Germline trimming cut 0 bases from V and 8 bases from J; bases unmatched to any gene: 4. Germline V gives CDR1 LGHNA, CDR2 YSLEER. CDR3 sequence (DNA): TGCGCCAGCAGCCAAGACCTAGCGGGGGTAGATGAGCAGTTCTTC. Protein: CASSQDLAGVDEQFF.

The chain links TRBV5-1 to TRBJ2-7; 10 bases fit TRBD2. Trimming took 1 base from V and 6 from J; bases not matched to a gene: 7. Germline-derived CDR1 and CDR2 are SGHRS and YFSETQ. The CDR3 contains 15 residues. The CDR3 region has the DNA TGCGCCAGCAGCTTGCAGAGCGGGGGGGCCTCCGAGCAGTACTTC. Translated: CASSLQSGGASEQYF.

The chain uses TRBV19 and TRBJ1-4, with D tentatively TRBD1 (6 bases). V dropped 8 bases and J dropped 7 bases, with 20 bases sitting between them. Germline lookup yields CDR1 LNHDA and CDR2 SQIVND (reference sequence). The CDR3 covers 15 residues. In nucleotides, the CDR3 is TGTGCCAGTTCGTCGGGGGGCACAGACGGTGAAAAACTGTTTTTT. Its protein is CASSSGGTDGEKLFF.

V is TRBV7-3 and J is TRBJ2-3; a weak D match, TRBD2 (6 bases). V lost 0 bases to trimming and J lost 3 bases, with 10 bases between them. The germline V gene encodes CDR1 SGHTA and CDR2 FQGTGA. The CDR3 runs 15 residues. The CDR3 region is CASSLTQTRTDTQYF. CDR3 in DNA: TGTGCCAGCAGCTTAACTCAGACTAGGACAGATACGCAGTATTTT.

The CDR3 region is CASSLSGSNQPQHF. The DNA for the CDR3 is TGTGCCAGCAGCTTGTCAGGGAGCAATCAGCCCCAGCATTTT. The rearrangement uses TRBV11-2 and TRBJ1-5, with D possibly matching TRBD1 (5 bases). CDR3 length equals 14 residues. Germline CDR1 is SGHAT and CDR2 is FQNNGV. V was pared by 3 bases and J by 1 base, with 7 bases between.

This clone was observed once. The CDR3 protein is CASSPGGKGTDTQYF. CDR3 coding DNA: TGTGCCAGCAGTCCTGGGGGCAAGGGTACAGATACGCAGTATTTT. The gene calls are TRBV6-6 and TRBJ2-3, with D possibly being TRBD1 (6 bases). Germline V CDR1 and CDR2: MNHNY, SVGAGI (reference sequence). V lost 5 bases and J 3 bases, leaving 15 bases between the germline ends. The CDR3 is made up of 15 amino acids.

This clone has only one observation. This chain's CDR3 is CASTTGTGSQPQHF. CDR3 nucleotides: TGTGCCAGCACTACCGGGACAGGGAGTCAGCCCCAGCATTTT. The chain employs TRBV2 and TRBJ1-5; TRBD1 matches at 9 bases. After removal of 7 bases from V and 6 bases from J, the junction contained 7 bases not matched to a gene. The CDR3 consists of 14 residues. CDR1 is SNHLY, CDR2 FYNNEI, per germline.

The J gene is TRBJ1-3, the V gene TRBV2; a weak D match, TRBD1 (5 bases). Germline-derived CDR1 and CDR2 are SNHLY and FYNNEI. V gave up 6 bases and J gave up 0 bases, with 12 bases separating them. This CDR3 has 15 amino acids. The CDR3 region is CASRSQGLSGNTIYF. DNA of the CDR3: TGTGCCAGCAGAAGTCAGGGCCTCTCTGGAAACACCATATATTTT. The complete variable domain, with remaining parts taken from reference TRBV2 and TRBJ1-3, reads EPEVTQTPSHQVTQMGQEVILRCVPISNHLYFYWYRQILGQKVEFLVSFYNNEISEKSEIFDDQFSVERPDGSNFTLKIRSTKLEDSAMYFCASRSQGLSGNTIYFGEGSWLTVV.

This clone was observed a handful of times. This sample includes further DNA sequences coding for the same CDR3. This sequence joins TRBV29-1 and TRBJ1-1; 7 bases match TRBD1. The germline gives CDR1 SQVTM, CDR2 ANQGSEA. There are 14 residues in the CDR3. The V gene end was trimmed by 4 bases and the J gene end by 1 base; junction bases not matched to a gene: 6. For the CDR3, the DNA is TGCAGCGTTGTAGGGCCAGGGGGGAACACTGAAGCTTTCTTT. This gives the protein CSVVGPGGNTEAFF. Full variable domain (remainder filled in from reference TRBV29-1 and TRBJ1-1): SAVISQKPSRDICQRGTSLTIQCQVDSQVTMMFWYRQQPGQSLTLIATANQGSEATYESGFVIDKFPISRPNLTFSTLTVSNMSPEDSSIYLCSVVGPGGNTEAFFGQGTRLTVV.

This chain connects TRBV10-2 to TRBJ1-5; weak D call: TRBD1 (5 bases). The CDR3 covers 14 residues. V dropped 0 bases and J dropped 9 bases, with 12 bases sitting between them. Germline V gene lookup returns CDR1 WSHSY and CDR2 SAAADI. The CDR3 sequence: CASSESGLSWPQHF. The CDR3, as DNA: TGCGCCAGCAGTGAGTCGGGACTCTCCTGGCCCCAGCATTTT.

With regard to this clone: Other nucleotide sequences in the sample specify the same CDR3. The V call is TRBV9, the J call TRBJ2-1; 8 bases are a match to TRBD2. The CDR3 runs to 15 residues. Per germline, CDR1 SGDLS and CDR2 YYNGEE. V was pared by 0 bases and J by 4 bases, with 3 bases of the junction left unmatched. The CDR3 loop is CASSVGTSGYNEQFF. The CDR3 DNA follows: TGTGCCAGCAGCGTAGGAACTAGCGGATACAATGAGCAGTTCTTC.

This clone was seen a handful of times. This chain links TRBV2 with TRBJ2-6; D perhaps matches TRBD1 (6 bases). The CDR3 length is 14 residues. V was pared by 8 bases and J by 2 bases, with 10 bases between. Germline CDR1 reads SNHLY; CDR2 reads FYNNEI. DNA for the CDR3: TGTGCCAGCCTCGCAGGGGCTGGGGCCAACGTCCTGACTTTC. Translated, it gives CASLAGAGANVLTF.